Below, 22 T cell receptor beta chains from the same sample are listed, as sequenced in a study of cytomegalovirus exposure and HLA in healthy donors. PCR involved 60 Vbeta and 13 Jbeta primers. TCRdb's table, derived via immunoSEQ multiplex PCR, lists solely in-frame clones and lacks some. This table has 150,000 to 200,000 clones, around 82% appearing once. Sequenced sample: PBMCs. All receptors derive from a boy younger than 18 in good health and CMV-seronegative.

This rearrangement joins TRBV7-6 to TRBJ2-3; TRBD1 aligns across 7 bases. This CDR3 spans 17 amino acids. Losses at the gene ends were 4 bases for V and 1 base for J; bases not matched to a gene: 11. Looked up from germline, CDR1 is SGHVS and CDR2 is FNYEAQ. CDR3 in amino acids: CASSSQPEGAGTDTQYF. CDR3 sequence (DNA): TGTGCCAGCAGCTCTCAACCCGAGGGGGCGGGCACAGATACGCAGTATTTT. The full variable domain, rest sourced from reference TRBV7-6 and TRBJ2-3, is GAGVSQSPRYKVTKRGQDVALRCDPISGHVSLYWYRQALGQGPEFLTYFNYEAQQDKSGLPNDRFSAERPEGSISTLTIQRTEQRDSAMYRCASSSQPEGAGTDTQYFGPGTRLTVL.

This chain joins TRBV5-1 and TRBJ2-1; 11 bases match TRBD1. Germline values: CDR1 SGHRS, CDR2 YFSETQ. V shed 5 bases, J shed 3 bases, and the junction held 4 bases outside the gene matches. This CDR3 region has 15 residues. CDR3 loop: CASRKGTGGYNEQFF. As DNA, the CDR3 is TGCGCCAGCAGAAAAGGGACAGGGGGCTACAATGAGCAGTTCTTC.

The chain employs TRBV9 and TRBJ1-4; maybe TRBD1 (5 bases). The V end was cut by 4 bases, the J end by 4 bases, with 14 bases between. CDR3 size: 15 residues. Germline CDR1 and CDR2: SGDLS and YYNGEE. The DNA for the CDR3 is TGTGCCAGCAGCCCCCGCGGCAGGGATAATGAAAAACTGTTTTTT. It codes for CASSPRGRDNEKLFF.

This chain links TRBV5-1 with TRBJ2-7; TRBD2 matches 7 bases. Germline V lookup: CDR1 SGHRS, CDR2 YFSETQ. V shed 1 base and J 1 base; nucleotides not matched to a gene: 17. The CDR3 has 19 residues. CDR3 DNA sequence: TGCGCCAGCAGCTTGATATTCGACTTAGGCGGGAGCTCATCCTACGAGCAGTACTTC. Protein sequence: CASSLIFDLGGSSSYEQYF.

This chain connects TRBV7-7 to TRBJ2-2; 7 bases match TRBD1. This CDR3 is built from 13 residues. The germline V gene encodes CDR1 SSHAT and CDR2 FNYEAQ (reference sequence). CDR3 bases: TGTGCTATCCAGAGGGGGCAGACCGGGGAGCTGTTTTTT. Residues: CAIQRGQTGELFF.

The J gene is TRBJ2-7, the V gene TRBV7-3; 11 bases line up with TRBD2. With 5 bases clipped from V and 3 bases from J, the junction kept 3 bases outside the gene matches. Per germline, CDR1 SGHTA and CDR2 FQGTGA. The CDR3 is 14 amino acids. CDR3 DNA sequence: TGTGCCAGCAGCCCGGGACTAGCGGACTACGAGCAGTACTTC. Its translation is CASSPGLADYEQYF.

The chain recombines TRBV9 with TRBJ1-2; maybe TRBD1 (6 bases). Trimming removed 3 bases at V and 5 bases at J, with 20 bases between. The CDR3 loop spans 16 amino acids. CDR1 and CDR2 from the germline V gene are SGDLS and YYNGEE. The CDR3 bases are TGTGCCAGCAGCGAGCCCCGGGGGGGCCTTCTTTATGGCTACACCTTC. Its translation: CASSEPRGGLLYGYTF. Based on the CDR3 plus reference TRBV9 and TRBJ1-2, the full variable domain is DSGVTQTPKHLITATGQRVTLRCSPRSGDLSVYWYQQSLDQGLQFLIQYYNGEERAKGNILERFSAQQFPDLHSELNLSSLELGDSALYFCASSEPRGGLLYGYTFGSGTRLTVV.

The CDR3 region is CASSDRDRGNEKLFF. CDR3 in DNA: TGTGCCAGCAGTGACCGGGACAGGGGGAACGAAAAACTGTTTTTT. The chain recombines TRBV6-6 with TRBJ1-4, with TRBD1 identical over 11 bases. There are 15 residues in the CDR3. Trimming took 5 bases from V and 8 from J; bases not matched to a gene: 7. Looked up from germline, CDR1 is MNHNY and CDR2 is SVGAGI (reference sequence).

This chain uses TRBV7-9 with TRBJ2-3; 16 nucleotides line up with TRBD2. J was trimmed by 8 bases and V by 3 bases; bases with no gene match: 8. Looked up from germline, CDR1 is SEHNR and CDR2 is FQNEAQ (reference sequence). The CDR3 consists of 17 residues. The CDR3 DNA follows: TGTGCCAGCAGCTTTATGGGACTAGCGGGAGGGCCGGGTACGCAGTATTTT. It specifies CASSFMGLAGGPGTQYF.

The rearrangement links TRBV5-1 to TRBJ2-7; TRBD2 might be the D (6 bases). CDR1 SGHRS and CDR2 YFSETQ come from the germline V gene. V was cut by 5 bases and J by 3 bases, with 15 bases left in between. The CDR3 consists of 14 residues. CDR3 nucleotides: TGCGCCAGCAGTTCCTCCGGGGGTGTCTACGAGCAGTACTTC. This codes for CASSSSGGVYEQYF.

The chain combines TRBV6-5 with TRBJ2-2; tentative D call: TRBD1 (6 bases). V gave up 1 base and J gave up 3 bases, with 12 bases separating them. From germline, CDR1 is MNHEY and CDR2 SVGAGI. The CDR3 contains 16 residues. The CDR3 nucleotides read TGTGCCAGCAGTTACTTTAGGGGGACGGACACCGGGGAGCTGTTTTTT. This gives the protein CASSYFRGTDTGELFF.

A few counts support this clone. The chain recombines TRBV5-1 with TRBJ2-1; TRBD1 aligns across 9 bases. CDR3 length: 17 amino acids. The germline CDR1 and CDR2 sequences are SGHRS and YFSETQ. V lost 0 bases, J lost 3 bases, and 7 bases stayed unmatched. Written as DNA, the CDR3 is TGCGCCAGCAGCTTGGCCACGGGACAGGGTCTCTACAATGAGCAGTTCTTC. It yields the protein CASSLATGQGLYNEQFF.

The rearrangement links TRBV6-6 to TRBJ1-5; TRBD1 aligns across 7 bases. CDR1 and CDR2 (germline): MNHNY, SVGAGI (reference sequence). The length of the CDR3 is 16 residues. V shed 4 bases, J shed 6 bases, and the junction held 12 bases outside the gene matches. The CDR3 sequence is CASSFKIDRAAQPQHF. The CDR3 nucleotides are TGTGCCAGCAGTTTCAAGATAGACAGGGCGGCTCAGCCCCAGCATTTT.

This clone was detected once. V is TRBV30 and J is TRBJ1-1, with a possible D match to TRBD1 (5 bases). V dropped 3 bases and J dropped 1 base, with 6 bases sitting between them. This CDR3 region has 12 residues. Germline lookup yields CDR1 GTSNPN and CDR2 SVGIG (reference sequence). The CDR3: CAWSGGNTEAFF. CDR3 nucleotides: TGTGCCTGGAGCGGGGGGAACACTGAAGCTTTCTTT.

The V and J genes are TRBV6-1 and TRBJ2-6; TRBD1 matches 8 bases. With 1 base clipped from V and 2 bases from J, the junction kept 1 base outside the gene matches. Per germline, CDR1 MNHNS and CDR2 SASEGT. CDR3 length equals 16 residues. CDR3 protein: CASSEETGAGANVLTF. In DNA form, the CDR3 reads TGTGCCAGCAGTGAAGAGACAGGGGCTGGGGCCAACGTCCTGACTTTC.

The CDR3 DNA reads TGTGCCAGCAGTGACCAGACAGGGAGGAGCGGCTACACCTTC. Translation: CASSDQTGRSGYTF. The chain recombines TRBV27 with TRBJ1-2, with TRBD1 identical over 7 bases. This CDR3 is built from 14 residues. The ends lost 5 bases at V and 8 bases at J; junction bases unmatched: 11. The germline V gene has CDR1 MNHEY and CDR2 SMNVEV (reference sequence).

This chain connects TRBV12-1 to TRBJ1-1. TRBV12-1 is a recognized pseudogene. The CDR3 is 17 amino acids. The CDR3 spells CASSFDLGEEMNTEAFF. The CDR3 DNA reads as TGTGCCAGCAGCTTTGATCTGGGGGAGGAAATGAACACTGAAGCTTTCTTT.

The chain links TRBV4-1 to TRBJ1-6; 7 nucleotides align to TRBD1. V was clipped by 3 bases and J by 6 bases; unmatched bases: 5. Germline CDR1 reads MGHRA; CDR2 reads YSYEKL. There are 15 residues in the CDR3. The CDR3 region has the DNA TGCGCCAGCAGCCACCGAACAGGGGCTAATTCACCCCTCCACTTT. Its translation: CASSHRTGANSPLHF.

The chain's CDR3 is CSVEGPGPQHF. CDR3 nucleotide sequence: TGCAGCGTTGAGGGGCCGGGGCCCCAGCATTTT. This sequence joins TRBV29-1 and TRBJ1-5; the D gene is possibly TRBD1 (5 bases). Per the germline V gene, CDR1 is SQVTM and CDR2 is ANQGSEA. The germline V and J ends were trimmed by 3 bases and 9 bases, with 9 bases remaining between them. This CDR3 spans 11 amino acids.

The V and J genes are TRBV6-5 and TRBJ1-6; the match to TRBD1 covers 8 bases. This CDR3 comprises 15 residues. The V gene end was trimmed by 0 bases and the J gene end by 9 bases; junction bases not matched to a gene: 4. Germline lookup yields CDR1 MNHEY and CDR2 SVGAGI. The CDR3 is CASSYSTGDPSPLHF. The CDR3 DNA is TGTGCCAGCAGTTACTCGACAGGGGACCCTTCACCCCTCCACTTT.

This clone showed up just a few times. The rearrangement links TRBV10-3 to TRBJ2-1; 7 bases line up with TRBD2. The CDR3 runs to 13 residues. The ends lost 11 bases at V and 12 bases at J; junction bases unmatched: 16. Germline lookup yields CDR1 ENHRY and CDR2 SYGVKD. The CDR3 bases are TGTGCCGTGGAGAGCGGGGCTCCCCGGGGGCAGTTCTTC. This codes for CAVESGAPRGQFF.

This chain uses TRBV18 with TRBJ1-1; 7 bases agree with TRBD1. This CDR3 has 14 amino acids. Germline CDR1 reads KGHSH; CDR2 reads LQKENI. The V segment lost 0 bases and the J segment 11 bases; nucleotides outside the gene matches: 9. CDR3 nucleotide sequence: TGTGCCAGCTCACCACCTTTAGGGACAGTGAACGCTTTCTTT. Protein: CASSPPLGTVNAFF.